This TCR beta chain emerged from a study of CD4 T cells in relation to SARS-CoV-2 and coronaviruses. The wider study: Negative control cultures got HIV-1 Nef peptides or no peptide.

About this clone: The antigen is not known.

V was pared by 0 bases and J by 2 bases, with 19 bases between. This CDR3 contains 18 residues. Per the germline V gene, CDR1 is LNHNV and CDR2 is YYDKDF (reference sequence). This table comes from immunoSEQ multiplex PCR, and its TCRdb copy is limited to in-frame clones, with some not included. Here the sample spans 16,000 or so clones, about 78% being singletons. Study-wide findings and caveats: In around 60% of donors, memory CD4+ clonotypes crossrecognized SARS-CoV-2 and at least one common cold coronavirus spike.

CD4+ T cells from unexposed donors were obtained before the COVID-19 pandemic (2011-2018). Isolation of CD4+ T cells took place after less than 13 days in culture. The gene calls are TRBV15 and TRBJ1-1; tentatively, D is TRBD1 (5 bases). The sequenced material came from CD4+ T cells from PBMCs, cultured in vitro. The sequence derives from a human donor in good health. The CDR3 spells CATSRDPPGLKVNTEAFF. CDR3 coding DNA: TGTGCCACCAGCAGAGATCCCCCAGGGTTGAAGGTAAACACTGAAGCTTTCTTT.